The present entry profiles one TCR beta chain with its context. Other DNA sequences of this sample code for an identical CDR3. The data derive from a study of OX40 agonist ivuxolimab in advanced cancers. Study-level information: It was permissible to have had prior anti-PD-1, anti-PD-L1 or anti-CTLA-4 therapy, and under 45% had some.

Patients were ineligible given autoimmune disease history or systemic immunosuppression. Repertoires were generated with immunoSEQ multiplex PCR, while TCRdb's copy carries only in-frame clones and drops some. The sample carries around 34,000 clones, around 80% recorded once. The sequencing used CD4+ or CD8+ T cells sorted from blood, collected in a trial of the OX40 agonist ivuxolimab. This clonotype was obtained from an adult with an advanced solid tumor such as melanoma, head and neck, liver or kidney cancer.

DNA for the CDR3: TGTGCCAGCAGCTTAGGAAGGGCTGAAGCTTTCTTT. Amino acid sequence: CASSLGRAEAFF. The rearrangement joins TRBV5-4 to TRBJ1-1; D gene unclear. Per the germline V gene, CDR1 is SGHNT and CDR2 is YYREEE (reference sequence). The CDR3 runs 12 residues. Deletions cut 2 bases from V and 6 bases from J, with 8 bases between.